This TCR beta chain is drawn from a study of blood T cell repertoires in COVID-19. On the study more broadly: Acute and convalescent COVID-19 specimens originated in the United States, Italy and Spain. T cells, B-cell-depleted T cells, or PBMCs provided the cDNA or gDNA that served as material.

In the original processing: Cell counts per sample came from amplifying reference gene primers. TCRdb's copy holds only in-frame clones and misses some; the assay was immunoSEQ multiplex PCR. V and J calls and clone size are as listed in that table; D and trimming were resolved from the DNA. The data contain 250,000 to 350,000 clones, approximately 90% of them singletons. Germline V CDR1 and CDR2: KGHSH, LQKENI. The germline V and J ends were trimmed by 3 bases and 3 bases, with 8 bases remaining between them. The length of the CDR3 is 13 residues. The sequence came from a man aged 30 to 39 with acute or convalescent COVID-19. This chain uses TRBV18 with TRBJ2-5, with a tentative D call TRBD1 (6 bases). Material for sequencing was peripheral blood. In DNA form, the CDR3 reads TGTGCCAGCTCACCTAACAGGGAAGAGACCCAGTACTTC. It is translated as CASSPNREETQYF.